The entry below gives a single T cell receptor (beta chain) sequence along with its context. The antigen it recognizes is unknown. Base qualities were left out, and no much larger clone turns up one base away. This record comes from a study of low-dose radiotherapy and immunotherapy resistance in tumors (dated by TCRdb to between 2020 and 2023). With respect to the entire study: Patients in Cohort 1 were given 0.5 Gy per fraction every 2 weeks, and the prescribed total PTV dose was 6.5 Gy. Eight patients were included in the translational analysis: three from the first dose cohort and the first five from the second dose cohort. Aspirin 300 mg was taken orally once daily by patients for four cycles, starting on cycle 1 day 1. In Cohort 2, 1 Gy per fraction was delivered every two weeks, for a total of 13 Gy over 26 weeks. The trial did not randomize participants into treatment groups. Cyclophosphamide 200 mg/m2 was administered intravenously every two weeks, one day before each radiation and immunotherapy administration. Patients were given nivolumab as a 240 mg flat dose every two weeks and ipilimumab at 1 mg/kg every six weeks, with both drugs delivered intravenously.

The donors came from RACIN, which was a single-arm phase I dose-escalation trial that paired nivolumab and ipilimumab with aspirin, low-dose cyclophosphamide and low-dose radiotherapy. Patients with advanced, TIL-negative solid tumors were considered eligible. To make first-strand cDNA, Superscript III was used along with a set of TRAV- and TRBV-specific primers so that both the TCRalpha and TCRbeta chains were covered. A roughly 20-cycle PCR with Phusion amplified the TCRs, pairing a constant-region primer with the adapter that was attached to the V primers. Amplification of the isolated mRNA was done with the MessageAmp II aRNA Amplification Kit, which involved a roughly 16-hour in vitro transcription at 37 degrees C. The Dynabeads mRNA DIRECT Purification Kit was used to isolate mRNA for TCR sequencing. Indexed Illumina adapters were added in a second Phusion PCR of about 24 cycles, after which AMPure XP beads were used to purify the products. In the original analysis: Using custom Perl scripts, TCR sequences that encoded the same protein were pooled, out-of-frame sequences were dropped, and the abundance of each clonotype was calculated. TCR sequences supported by only a single read were excluded from analysis. Shannon entropy, Gini index, clonality, richness, and the frequency of TCRs shared between repertoires were included as repertoire metrics. TCRdb passed the public sequencing reads through fastp at Q25 and MiXCR, retaining productive beta sequences. Every CDR3 protein is listed once, alongside the most common genes and DNA of its rows. Clone size and V and J calls follow TCRdb, not the original study. This sample comprises about 7,900 distinct CDR3 sequences, roughly 62% of them detected only once. The biggest ten clones account for roughly 8.9% of the sample.

Counted from cysteine to phenylalanine, this CDR3 has 17 amino acids. The CDR3 DNA has 51 bases and is translated from base 1. The junction shows trimming of 0 bases on V and 1 base on J, plus 11 bases between the germline ends. Looking up the germline V gene yields CDR1 SGHRS and CDR2 YFSETQ. The chain was built from TRBV5-1 and TRBJ1-6; the best D guess is TRBD1, with 6 bases matching. This TCR was recovered from a human donor with advanced metastatic prostate, ovarian, gallbladder or colorectal cancer (not recorded which). This table probably holds off-target reads from a library built for another chain. The CDR3 region reads CASSLAAGESYNSPLHF. Here is the DNA: TGCGCCAGCAGCTTGGCGGCAGGGGAATCCTATAATTCACCCCTCCACTTT.